Below, one TCR beta chain is given with its context. Its cognate antigen has yet to be identified. The sample holds no much larger clone one base away, and base qualities are not on file. Compared with germline, V lacks 5 bases and J lacks 4 bases; bases without a gene match: 10. The CDR3 runs 16 residues from the cysteine to the phenylalanine. Just the 48-base CDR3 DNA is kept, in frame starting at base 1. According to the germline V gene (reference sequence), CDR1 reads SEHNR and CDR2 reads FQNEAQ. These data are taken from a study of blood T cell repertoires in COVID-19 (dated by TCRdb to the early 2020s). Notes on the research overall: The collaborator samples originated in the United States, Italy and Spain and spanned the acute and convalescent phases of COVID-19. The prospective study material was composed of cDNA or gDNA derived from T cells, B-cell-depleted T cells, or PBMCs. Subjects who had been exposed to COVID-19, were actively infected with it, or had recovered from it provided the deeply sampled blood TCRbeta repertoires that made up the dataset. A freely available public database, intended as a resource for researchers studying the immune response to SARS-CoV-2, is where the repertoires were released. Samples were obtained from the ongoing ImmuneRACE study (first 160 participants) and from 950 to 1,500 subjects provided by 6 global collaborators. Nearly every sample came with metadata listing a de-identified subject ID, COVID-19 status, age in years and sex. Where available, HLA class I and class II types were obtained from metadata supplied by the sample provider rather than from assay-based typing. Summary of the overall study and its limitations: How much clinical and demographic metadata was included differed by source and by participant, and the metadata was provided uncurated.

Each collaborating institution followed its own protocols to collect whole blood in K2EDTA tubes. For TCRbeta analysis, collaborator samples were shipped as frozen whole blood, as isolated PBMCs, or as DNA extracted from either sample type. The immunoSEQ Assay, a bias-controlled multiplex PCR, was used to amplify TCRbeta CDR3 regions from genomic DNA. Under the source paper's analysis protocol: The number of nucleated cells in each sample was estimated from the amplification of reference gene primers within the assay. To quantify the absolute abundance of each unique TCRbeta CDR3 rearrangement, sequence reads were collapsed and filtered. Productive Simpson clonality was computed per sample as the square root of Simpson's diversity index over productive rearrangements. The source is immuneACCESS, and TCRdb retained only in-frame sequences with V and J called. Part of the clones is not carried over; for the studies checked, unresolved V genes explain less than half of this, and the remainder is unexplained. V and J calls and clone size are copied from that table; D and trimming were computed from the DNA. Within this sample are 75,000 to 100,000 clones, with approximately 78% of them counted one time only. The top ten clonotypes cover 5.5% to 7.5% of the sample.

This clonotype was obtained from a man over 45 with active or convalescent COVID-19. Recombination linked TRBV7-9 to TRBJ1-4, with 7 central nucleotides matching TRBD1. Sequenced: peripheral blood. The CDR3 corresponds to CASSQGTAQRNEKLFF. The DNA is as follows: TGTGCCAGCAGCCAAGGGACAGCCCAGCGTAATGAAAAACTGTTTTTT.